The source of this T cell receptor beta chain is a study of T cell responses to AZD1222 COVID-19 vaccine. For this clone: Its antigen is not identified.

The CDR3 length is 17 residues. In germline, CDR1 is MNHEY, CDR2 SMNVEV (reference sequence). V lost 6 bases and J lost 0; bases outside the gene matches: 7. Whole-study results and caveats: It should be noted that donors were predominantly white British and more often female, and clonal diversity was possibly underestimated. Among spike-specific TCRs, nearly half reportedly target unmutated variant regions.

The method was immunoSEQ multiplex PCR; TCRdb's version includes in-frame clones alone and lacks a portion of them. This table has fewer than 85,000 clones, 90% appearing once. V and J are TRBV27 and TRBJ2-6; 8 bases map to TRBD1. This sequence originates from an adult in good health. The sequencing here drew on peripheral blood, taken on day 0 of AZD1222 vaccination. The chain's CDR3 is CASRGTGIYSGANVLTF. Here the CDR3 DNA reads TGTGCCAGCAGGGGGACAGGCATATACTCTGGGGCCAACGTCCTGACTTTC.